These 6 T cell receptor beta chains share one sample of origin, sequenced in a study of CD8 T cells in Susac syndrome. RNA totalling about 0.45 to 1 ug underwent reverse transcription with random hexamers. MiXCR, run by TCRdb on the immunoSEQ multiplex PCR reads, gives a single entry per CDR3 protein. The data show under 95,000 distinct CDR3 sequences, 95% seen once. The source material was CD8+ T cells from PBMCs. All receptors derive from a human donor with Susac syndrome.

The chain employs TRBV20-1 and TRBJ2-2, with 7 bases identical to TRBD1. Trimming cost V 6 bases and J 5 bases; bases outside gene matches: 12. There are 15 residues in the CDR3. The germline gives CDR1 DFQATT, CDR2 SNEGSKA (reference sequence). The CDR3 protein is CSAKTGPTRTGELFF. CDR3 nucleotides: TGCAGTGCCAAGACAGGGCCGACGAGGACCGGGGAGCTGTTTTTT.

The chain carries TRBV13 and TRBJ2-1, with 8 positions matching TRBD2. There are 15 residues in the CDR3. The J segment lost 9 bases and the V segment lost 1 base, leaving 8 bases of the junction unmatched. Germline CDR1 reads PRHDT; CDR2 reads FYEKMQ (reference sequence). Written as DNA, the CDR3 is TGTGCCAGCAGCTTAGAGTCGGGAGGGCCGCGTGAGCAGTTCTTC. Its translation: CASSLESGGPREQFF.

V and J are TRBV29-1 and TRBJ2-7; D unresolved. The CDR3 sequence is 13 residues long. The V end was cut by 7 bases, the J end by 4 bases, with 17 bases between. Germline-derived CDR1 and CDR2 are SQVTM and ANQGSEA. The CDR3 region has the DNA TGCAGCGCTGTGACTGGACCGCTTTACGAGCAGTACTTC. It yields the protein CSAVTGPLYEQYF.

The chain couples TRBV28 to TRBJ2-7, with 8 bases identical to TRBD2. Germline CDR1 is MDHEN and CDR2 is SYDVKM. This CDR3 contains 14 residues. The V and J ends lost 3 bases and 0 bases, in that order; junction bases with no gene match: 1. This CDR3 reads CASSFAGGSYEQYF. The CDR3, as DNA: TGTGCCAGCAGTTTCGCGGGAGGCTCCTACGAGCAGTACTTC.

CDR3 nucleotide sequence: TGTGCCAGCAGCCTCCTAGGGGCTGTCGACTATGCTTTCTTT. It translates to CASSLLGAVDYAFF. The rearrangement links TRBV14 to TRBJ1-1; D is possibly TRBD1 (5 bases). CDR1 is SGHDN and CDR2 is FVKESK in the germline V gene. The V end lost 4 bases, the J end lost 11 bases, and 20 bases lay between the germline ends. The CDR3 contains 14 residues.

This chain joins TRBV27 and TRBJ1-4, with D possibly being TRBD1 (5 bases). This CDR3 region has 12 residues. CDR1 is MNHEY and CDR2 is SMNVEV in the germline V gene (reference sequence). V gave up 8 bases and J gave up 14 bases, with 18 bases separating them. The CDR3 is CASGLGAALLFF. The CDR3 DNA reads as TGTGCCAGCGGGCTCGGGGCAGCGCTTCTGTTTTTT.